The clone carrying this T cell receptor (beta chain) was picked up a small number of times. Its antigen is as yet unknown. Germline V gene data show CDR1 as PRHDT and CDR2 as FYEKMQ (reference sequence). The CDR3 consists of 15 residues. V shed 3 bases, J shed 4 bases, and the junction held 4 bases outside the gene matches. TCR libraries were built in bulk with a published protocol and specific TCR primers. One entry per CDR3 protein, called by TCRdb with MiXCR from the PCR reads. The sample holds under 350,000 distinct CDR3 sequences, 24% seen once. The sample is drawn from a study of molecular identifiers for immune sequencing clone quantification. Overall study context: Naive CD8 RNA (around 20,000 or 100,000 cells) was divided into five aliquots, with four sequenced. Study observations and caveats: Clones of above 20 RNA copies carried over 99% of effector molecules; in naive cells they carried under 1%. Molecules of identical TCR sharing a barcode could underestimate highly expanded clone sizes.

The chain combines TRBV13 with TRBJ2-2; 8 bases are a match to TRBD2. This clonotype was sampled from a human donor in good health. Some libraries in this study had Jurkat cell RNA spiked in. Input material: naive CD8+ T cells from blood, with Jurkat cell RNA spiked in. The sample's subset: FACS-sorted CD8+CD4-CCR7+CD45RA+ naive T cells. Written as DNA, the CDR3 is TGTGCCAGCAGCTTTAGCGGGGCGGTCACCGGGGAGCTGTTTTTT. As protein: CASSFSGAVTGELFF.